The present TCR beta chain was sequenced within a study of blood T cells in healthy people across ages. Healthy Caucasians from Russia aged roughly 6 to 90 served as donors. A sample-barcoded 5' primer and a J-beta primer mix were used in a second PCR of roughly 6 to 11 cycles. MiXCR, run by TCRdb on the 5' RACE reads, gives a single entry per CDR3 protein. The sample contains 700,000 to 950,000 distinct CDR3 sequences, about 62% of which appear only once. Per the germline V gene, CDR1 is SGHRS and CDR2 is YFSETQ. This CDR3 contains 15 residues. Trimming took off 0 bases at V and 15 bases at J, with 22 bases between the two ends.

Specimen: blood. The chain joins TRBV5-1 to TRBJ2-1, with D hard to call. The source is a man aged 25 to 40 in good health. This CDR3 is CASSLGQATVSFLFF. CDR3 bases: TGCGCCAGCAGCTTGGGGCAGGCAACAGTTTCTTTTCTGTTCTTC.